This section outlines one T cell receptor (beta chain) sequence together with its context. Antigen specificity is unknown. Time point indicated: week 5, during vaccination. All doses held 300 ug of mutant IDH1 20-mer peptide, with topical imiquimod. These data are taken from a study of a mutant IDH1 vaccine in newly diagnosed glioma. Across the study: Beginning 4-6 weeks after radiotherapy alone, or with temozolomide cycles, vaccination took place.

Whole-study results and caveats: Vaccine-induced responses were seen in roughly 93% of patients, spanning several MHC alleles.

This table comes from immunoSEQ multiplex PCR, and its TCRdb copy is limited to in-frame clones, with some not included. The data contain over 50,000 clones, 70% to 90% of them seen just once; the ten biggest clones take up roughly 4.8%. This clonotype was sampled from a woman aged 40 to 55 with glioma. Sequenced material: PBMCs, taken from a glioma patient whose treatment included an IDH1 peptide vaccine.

This CDR3 reads CASSPMSGSLYEQYF. The CDR3 DNA reads TGTGCCAGCAGCCCGATGAGCGGGAGCCTCTACGAGCAGTACTTC. The rearrangement uses TRBV9 and TRBJ2-7; 8 bases map to TRBD2. V lost 4 bases and J lost 3; bases outside the gene matches: 9. The CDR3 length is 15 residues. Germline lookup yields CDR1 SGDLS and CDR2 YYNGEE.